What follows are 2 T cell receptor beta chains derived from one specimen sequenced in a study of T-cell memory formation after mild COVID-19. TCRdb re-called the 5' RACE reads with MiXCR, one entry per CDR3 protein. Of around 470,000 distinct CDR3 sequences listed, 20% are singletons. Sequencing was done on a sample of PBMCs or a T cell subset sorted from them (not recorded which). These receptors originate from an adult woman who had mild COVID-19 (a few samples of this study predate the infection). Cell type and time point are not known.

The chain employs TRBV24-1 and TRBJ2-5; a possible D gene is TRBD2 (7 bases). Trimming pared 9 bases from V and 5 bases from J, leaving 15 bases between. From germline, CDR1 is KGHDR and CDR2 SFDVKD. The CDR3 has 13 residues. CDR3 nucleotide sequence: TGTGCCACCCAGAGGGAGGGGGGGGAGACCCAGTACTTC. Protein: CATQREGGETQYF.

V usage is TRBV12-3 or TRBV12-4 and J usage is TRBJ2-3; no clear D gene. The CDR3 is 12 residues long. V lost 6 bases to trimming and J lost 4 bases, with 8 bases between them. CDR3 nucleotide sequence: TGTGCCAGCAGCCCTACCCCAGATACGCAGTATTTT. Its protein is CASSPTPDTQYF.